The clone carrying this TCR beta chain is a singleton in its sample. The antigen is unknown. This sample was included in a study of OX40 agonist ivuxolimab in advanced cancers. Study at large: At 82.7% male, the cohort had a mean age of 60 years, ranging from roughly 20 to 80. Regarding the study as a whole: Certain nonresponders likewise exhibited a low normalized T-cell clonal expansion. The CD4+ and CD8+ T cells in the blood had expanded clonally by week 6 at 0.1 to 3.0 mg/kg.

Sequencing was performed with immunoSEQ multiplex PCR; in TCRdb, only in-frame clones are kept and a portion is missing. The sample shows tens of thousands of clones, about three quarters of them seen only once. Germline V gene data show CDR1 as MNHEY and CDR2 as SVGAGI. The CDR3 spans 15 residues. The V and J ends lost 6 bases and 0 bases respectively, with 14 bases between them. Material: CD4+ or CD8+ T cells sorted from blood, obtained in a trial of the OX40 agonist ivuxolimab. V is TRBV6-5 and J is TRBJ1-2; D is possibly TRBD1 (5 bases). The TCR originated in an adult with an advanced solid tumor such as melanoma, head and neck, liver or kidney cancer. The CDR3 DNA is TGTGCCAGCAGGCCTCCAGGGCTTCCTAACTATGGCTACACCTTC. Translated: CASRPPGLPNYGYTF.